These 19 T cell receptor beta chains originate from one sample sequenced in a study of blood T cell repertoires in COVID-19. The data were produced by immunoSEQ multiplex PCR, yet TCRdb's version contains in-frame clones alone and is incomplete. This table has under 30,000 clones, approximately 86% appearing once. Material for sequencing was peripheral blood. These receptors were collected from a man in his forties or fifties with active COVID-19.

The chain has TRBV6-5 and TRBJ2-3; 14 bases are shared with TRBD2. Per the germline V gene, CDR1 is MNHEY and CDR2 is SVGAGI. With 7 bases clipped from V and 4 bases from J, the junction kept 4 bases outside the gene matches. This CDR3 contains 15 residues. The CDR3 reads CASTQTSGGADTQYF. The CDR3 DNA sequence: TGTGCCAGCACCCAGACTAGCGGGGGGGCAGATACGCAGTATTTT.

V usage is TRBV2 and J usage is TRBJ1-5; 7 nucleotides align to TRBD1. Germline lookup yields CDR1 SNHLY and CDR2 FYNNEI. Unmatched junction bases numbered 10, after V lost 5 bases and J lost 0 bases. The CDR3 is 17 amino acids. The CDR3 sequence is CASSRASTGLSNQPQHF. The CDR3 DNA reads TGTGCCAGCAGTCGAGCCTCGACAGGGCTTAGCAATCAGCCCCAGCATTTT. Complete variable domain (other parts from reference TRBV2 and TRBJ1-5): EPEVTQTPSHQVTQMGQEVILRCVPISNHLYFYWYRQILGQKVEFLVSFYNNEISEKSEIFDDQFSVERPDGSNFTLKIRSTKLEDSAMYFCASSRASTGLSNQPQHFGDGTRLSIL.

The chain is built from TRBV5-4 and TRBJ1-2; 10 nucleotides line up with TRBD1. The V segment lost 4 bases and the J segment 8 bases; nucleotides outside the gene matches: 14. The CDR3 is made up of 16 amino acids. Germline V CDR1 and CDR2: SGHNT, YYREEE (reference sequence). Written as DNA, the CDR3 is TGTGCCAGCAGCCTACGACAGGGGGCTGGGGTTGTAGGCTACACCTTC. Translating it yields CASSLRQGAGVVGYTF. Using reference TRBV5-4 and TRBJ1-2 for the parts outside the CDR3, the full variable domain is ETGVTQSPTHLIKTRGQQVTLRCSSQSGHNTVSWYQQALGQGPQFIFQYYREEENGRGNFPPRFSGLQFPNYSSELNVNALELDDSALYLCASSLRQGAGVVGYTFGSGTRLTVV.

The DNA for the CDR3 is TGTGCCAGCAGCACAAGTAGCATCCTTGTAGGATATGAGCAGTTCTTC. Translating gives CASSTSSILVGYEQFF. The chain uses TRBV28 and TRBJ2-1; the D is unclear. Per germline, CDR1 MDHEN and CDR2 SYDVKM. This CDR3 region has 16 residues. V was shortened by 6 bases and J by 8 bases, with 23 bases between the two germline ends.

V is TRBV4-2 and J is TRBJ1-4, with TRBD1 matching 7 bases. Germline CDR1 reads LGHNA; CDR2 reads YNFKEQ. CDR3 length: 18 residues. V shed 5 bases, J shed 1 base, and the junction held 13 bases outside the gene matches. The DNA of the CDR3 is TGTGCCAGCAGCATCGCGGCGATTAACAGGGGAACTAATGAAAAACTGTTTTTT. This sequence encodes CASSIAAINRGTNEKLFF.

The chain couples TRBV24-1 to TRBJ1-1; the match to TRBD1 covers 7 bases. Germline V lookup: CDR1 KGHDR, CDR2 SFDVKD. Trimming took 4 bases from V and 4 from J; bases not matched to a gene: 2. The CDR3 contains 13 residues. The CDR3 nucleotides read TGTGCCACCAGTGAAGGGACAGCCACTGAAGCTTTCTTT. This sequence encodes CATSEGTATEAFF.

This sequence joins TRBV6-5 and TRBJ2-3, with no clear D. The germline gives CDR1 MNHEY, CDR2 SVGAGI. V gave up 6 bases and J gave up 4 bases, with 8 bases separating them. This CDR3 has 12 residues. The CDR3 region has the DNA TGTGCCAGCAGCAATCAGGCAGATACGCAGTATTTT. It specifies CASSNQADTQYF.

The chain employs TRBV4-1 and TRBJ2-1, with D possibly being TRBD2 (5 bases). The CDR3 sequence is 18 residues long. Trimming removed 1 base at V and 0 bases at J, with 16 bases between. Germline-derived CDR1 and CDR2 are MGHRA and YSYEKL. The DNA for the CDR3 is TGCGCCAGCAGCCAAGGCGGTTCGCCGGGGAGCTCCTACAATGAGCAGTTCTTC. Its protein is CASSQGGSPGSSYNEQFF.

The V gene is TRBV18, the J gene TRBJ2-7; 9 nucleotides agree with TRBD2. Germline assignment: CDR1 KGHSH and CDR2 LQKENI. Trimming took 3 bases from V and 4 from J; bases not matched to a gene: 4. The CDR3 has 14 residues. The CDR3 nucleotides are TGTGCCAGCTCACCTCCTAGCGGGATTTACGAGCAGTACTTC. Its translation is CASSPPSGIYEQYF.

The gene calls are TRBV3-1 (or the pseudogene TRBV3-2) and TRBJ2-7; D gene ambiguous. Germline values: CDR1 LGHDT, CDR2 YNNKEL (reference sequence). This CDR3 contains 15 residues. Trimming removed 0 bases from V and 3 bases from J, with 12 bases in between. In nucleotides, the CDR3 is TGTGCCAGCAGCCAAGACCTCGACCGACACTACGAGCAGTACTTC. Residues: CASSQDLDRHYEQYF.

The chain is built from TRBV30 and TRBJ1-1; TRBD1 matches at 7 bases. The CDR3 consists of 13 residues. The J segment lost 7 bases and the V segment lost 0 bases, leaving 5 bases of the junction unmatched. CDR1 is GTSNPN, CDR2 SVGIG, per germline (reference sequence). The CDR3 DNA follows: TGTGCCTGGAGTGTAACAGGGGATCTTGAAGCTTTCTTT. It codes for CAWSVTGDLEAFF.

The gene calls are TRBV7-3 and TRBJ2-1; 8 nucleotides line up with TRBD2. Germline V lookup: CDR1 SGHTA, CDR2 FQGTGA. CDR3 length: 15 residues. V trimming: 2 bases; J trimming: 1 base; junction bases outside the gene matches: 1. The CDR3 coding sequence is TGTGCCAGCAGCTTAGAGCGGGGGTCCTACAATGAGCAGTTCTTC. Translation: CASSLERGSYNEQFF.

The V and J genes are TRBV6-4 and TRBJ2-2, with 9 nucleotides matching TRBD2. V shed 2 bases and J 5 bases; nucleotides not matched to a gene: 3. The CDR3 sequence is 15 residues long. Per germline, CDR1 MRHNA and CDR2 SNTAGT. The CDR3 region has the DNA TGTGCCAGCAGTGACGACGCGGGAGGGACCGGGGAGCTGTTTTTT. Translated, it gives CASSDDAGGTGELFF.

The chain combines TRBV19 with TRBJ2-1, with TRBD1 as a possible D gene (6 bases). CDR3 length equals 16 residues. Germline lookup yields CDR1 LNHDA and CDR2 SQIVND (reference sequence). V was cut by 2 bases and J by 0 bases, with 11 bases left in between. Written as DNA, the CDR3 is TGTGCCAGTAGTATATGGGGGACACTCTCCTACAATGAGCAGTTCTTC. The encoded protein is CASSIWGTLSYNEQFF.

The chain carries TRBV9 and TRBJ2-1; D unclear. V lost 0 bases to trimming and J lost 3 bases, with 22 bases between them. Germline V lookup: CDR1 SGDLS, CDR2 YYNGEE. The CDR3 extends over 19 amino acids. The CDR3 loop is CASSVEAGLVGNYYNEQFF. CDR3 sequence (DNA): TGTGCCAGCAGCGTAGAAGCTGGCCTAGTCGGCAATTACTACAATGAGCAGTTCTTC.

V gene TRBV5-6 combines with J gene TRBJ2-1; 9 bases are shared with TRBD1. From germline, CDR1 is SGHDT and CDR2 YYEEEE. The CDR3 contains 16 residues. V lost 2 bases, J lost 1 base, and 4 bases stayed unmatched. The CDR3 sequence is CASSFGTGTSYNEQFF. The CDR3 DNA reads TGTGCCAGCAGCTTCGGGACAGGGACATCCTACAATGAGCAGTTCTTC.

This rearrangement joins TRBV6-5 to TRBJ1-5; D perhaps matches TRBD1 (5 bases). V was clipped by 6 bases and J by 4 bases, with 10 bases between them. The CDR3 covers 13 residues. Germline V CDR1 and CDR2: MNHEY, SVGAGI. For the CDR3, the DNA is TGTGCCAGCAGGGCAGGGTGGAATCAGCCCCAGCATTTT. Translating it yields CASRAGWNQPQHF.

J is TRBJ1-1 and V is TRBV5-4; D remains unclear. In germline, CDR1 is SGHNT, CDR2 YYREEE (reference sequence). Trimming took off 2 bases at V and 5 bases at J, with 13 bases between the two ends. CDR3 length: 14 amino acids. This chain's CDR3 is CASSLTSSNTEAFF. DNA for the CDR3: TGTGCCAGCAGCTTAACTTCATCCAATACTGAAGCTTTCTTT.

The chain links TRBV7-9 to TRBJ1-1; TRBD1 agrees at 8 bases. V lost 2 bases and J lost 5; bases outside the gene matches: 7. CDR1 is SEHNR, CDR2 FQNEAQ, per germline (reference sequence). The CDR3 has 15 amino acids. The CDR3, as DNA: TGTGCCAGCAGCTTACCGGGACAGGAGAGAACTGAAGCTTTCTTT. Amino acid sequence: CASSLPGQERTEAFF.